Presented here are 24 T cell receptor beta chains from one specimen sequenced in a study of cytomegalovirus exposure and HLA in healthy donors (dated by TCRdb to 2016 to 2017). Libraries were constructed by the immunoSEQ multiplex PCR assay. For the multiplex PCR, a mixture combining 60 forward primers for TCR Vbeta segments and 13 reverse primers for TCR Jbeta segments was used. TCRdb took over this immuneACCESS table, retaining in-frame rearrangements with V and J assigned. Such tables are incomplete; in checked studies, under half of the missing clones stem from an unresolved V gene, and the remainder is unexplained. This sample holds tens of thousands of clones; 80% were observed only once. The top ten clones comprise around 25% of the sample. The sample taken for sequencing was PBMCs. The receptors stem from a woman aged 50 to 60 in good health and CMV-seropositive.

The rearrangement links TRBV6-5 to TRBJ1-4, with a tentative D call TRBD1 (5 bases). There are 16 residues in the CDR3. CDR1 and CDR2 (germline): MNHEY, SVGAGI. Trimming shortened V by 4 bases and J by 8 bases, and 20 bases separated the two germline ends. CDR3 residues: CASSSRDPGLREKLFF. CDR3 coding DNA: TGTGCCAGCAGTTCCCGTGATCCGGGACTAAGGGAAAAACTGTTTTTT.

CDR3 residues: CASSPGGSGSGEQYV. The CDR3 nucleotides are TGTGCCAGCAGCCCCGGCGGTAGCGGGAGCGGCGAGCAGTACGTC. The rearrangement links TRBV5-6 to TRBJ2-7; 9 nucleotides align to TRBD2. With 4 bases clipped from V and 6 bases from J, the junction kept 11 bases outside the gene matches. CDR1 is SGHDT, CDR2 YYEEEE, per germline. This CDR3 comprises 15 residues.

V usage is TRBV4-1 and J usage is TRBJ2-3, with 7 bases matching TRBD2. With V trimmed by 3 bases and J by 1 base, 7 bases remained unmatched. The CDR3 is 16 amino acids. From germline, CDR1 is MGHRA and CDR2 YSYEKL. In DNA, the CDR3 is TGCGCCAGCAGCCATCCGTTGACTAGCCGCACAGATACGCAGTATTTT. This translates into CASSHPLTSRTDTQYF.

This chain connects TRBV10-3 to TRBJ1-2, with a weak D call TRBD1 (5 bases). The CDR3 extends over 14 amino acids. Germline CDR1 is ENHRY and CDR2 is SYGVKD. Trimming pared 4 bases from V and 4 bases from J, leaving 13 bases between. CDR3 protein: CAISGETVVYGYTF. The CDR3 coding sequence is TGTGCCATCAGTGGCGAGACAGTGGTCTATGGCTACACCTTC.

The J gene is TRBJ1-1, the V gene TRBV27; D gene unclear. Germline loops: CDR1 MNHEY, CDR2 SMNVEV (reference sequence). The CDR3 sequence is 14 residues long. The V end was cut by 5 bases, the J end by 2 bases, with 12 bases between. The CDR3, as DNA: TGTGCCAGCAGTCCGGGAGTCCACAACACTGAAGCTTTCTTT. Translation: CASSPGVHNTEAFF.

This clone was detected only once. This chain joins TRBV5-1 and TRBJ2-5; TRBD1 matches 7 bases. CDR1 SGHRS and CDR2 YFSETQ come from the germline V gene. The ends lost 3 bases at V and 1 base at J; junction bases unmatched: 3. This CDR3 is built from 14 residues. CDR3: CASSSTGIQETQYF. The CDR3 DNA sequence: TGCGCCAGCAGCTCGACAGGGATCCAAGAGACCCAGTACTTC.

The chain carries TRBV7-2 and TRBJ2-5; D not certain. Trimming took 5 bases from V and 5 from J, leaving 12 bases between them. The CDR3 is 13 residues long. Germline V gene data show CDR1 as SGHTA and CDR2 as FQGNSA. The CDR3, as DNA: TGTGCCAGCAGCCCTTTCCCCGGGGAGACCCAGTACTTC. Its protein product is CASSPFPGETQYF.

V usage is TRBV9 and J usage is TRBJ2-3, with 10 bases aligning to TRBD2. Germline CDR1 is SGDLS and CDR2 is YYNGEE. With V trimmed by 3 bases and J by 0 bases, 10 bases remained unmatched. The CDR3 totals 18 residues. The CDR3 DNA reads TGTGCCAGCAGCGGGAGCGGGGGGGCTCCTACTAGCACAGATACGCAGTATTTT. Amino acid sequence: CASSGSGGAPTSTDTQYF.

This rearrangement joins TRBV4-1 to TRBJ2-3, with 8 bases that match TRBD2. Trimming removed 5 bases from V and 1 base from J; junction bases left unmatched: 8. Per germline, CDR1 MGHRA and CDR2 YSYEKL. CDR3 length: 16 residues. In DNA form, the CDR3 reads TGCGCCAGCAGCAAGGGAGCGGGGGCCCGCACAGATACGCAGTATTTT. It yields the protein CASSKGAGARTDTQYF.

The chain combines TRBV27 with TRBJ1-4; TRBD1 aligns across 8 bases. Germline CDR1 MNHEY, CDR2 SMNVEV (reference sequence). Losses at the gene ends were 8 bases for V and 8 bases for J; bases not matched to a gene: 7. This CDR3 comprises 13 residues. The CDR3 protein is CASPDRGREKLFF. The CDR3 DNA reads TGTGCCAGCCCTGACAGGGGAAGGGAAAAACTGTTTTTT.

Regarding this clone: Additional DNA sequences in this sample encode the identical CDR3. The V gene is TRBV6-5, the J gene TRBJ2-1; TRBD2 is a possible D gene (6 bases). Trimming left V 4 bases short and J 7 bases short, with 20 bases between. CDR3 length: 16 amino acids. Germline lookup yields CDR1 MNHEY and CDR2 SVGAGI. The chain's CDR3 is CASSCGEEHMGNEQFF. CDR3 coding DNA: TGTGCCAGCAGTTGCGGGGAGGAGCACATGGGTAATGAGCAGTTCTTC.

This chain joins TRBV29-1 and TRBJ1-1; D remains unclear. Germline CDR1 SQVTM, CDR2 ANQGSEA. V lost 4 bases, J lost 1 base, and 31 bases lay in between. The CDR3 has 20 residues. DNA of the CDR3: TGCAGCGTTGGTGGTTCCGGGGTGTCGGGTCGGAGGAGAGGGAACACTGAAGCTTTCTTT. It translates to CSVGGSGVSGRRRGNTEAFF.

The CDR3 loop reads CASSPRGGANVLTF. CDR3 nucleotide sequence: TGTGCCAGCAGCCCCCGGGGAGGGGCCAACGTCCTGACTTTC. The genes are TRBV7-3 and TRBJ2-6, with TRBD2 as a possible D gene (5 bases). Per the germline V gene, CDR1 is SGHTA and CDR2 is FQGTGA. The CDR3 is made up of 14 amino acids. V lost 5 bases, J lost 4 bases, and 9 bases lay in between.

The chain is built from TRBV27 and TRBJ2-7, with TRBD2 matching 14 bases. The trim removed 9 bases at V and 3 bases at J, leaving 19 bases unmatched. The length of the CDR3 is 19 residues. CDR1 is MNHEY, CDR2 SMNVEV, per germline (reference sequence). For the CDR3, the DNA is TGTGCCAGGACCGCCCCGCCGGGACTAGCGGGAGAGTATCTCTACGAGCAGTACGTC. It yields the protein CARTAPPGLAGEYLYEQYV.

V and J are TRBV7-2 and TRBJ2-1, with TRBD2 matching 9 bases. V gave up 4 bases and J gave up 3 bases; unmatched junction bases: 4. CDR1 is SGHTA, CDR2 FQGNSA, per germline. The CDR3 covers 15 residues. The CDR3: CASSSGLAIYNEQFF. The CDR3 DNA follows: TGTGCCAGCAGCTCAGGACTAGCGATCTACAATGAGCAGTTCTTC.

CDR3 coding DNA: TGTGCCAGCACCGATTGGGGGGGCGGACAAGAGACCCAGTACTTC. This encodes CASTDWGGGQETQYF. The rearrangement links TRBV7-9 to TRBJ2-5, with D perhaps matching TRBD2 (7 bases). V gave up 7 bases and J gave up 2 bases, with 17 bases separating them. Germline CDR1 and CDR2: SEHNR and FQNEAQ (reference sequence). The CDR3 runs to 15 residues.

The chain couples TRBV6-4 to TRBJ1-2, with 10 bases lining up with TRBD1. The CDR3 totals 13 residues. Looked up from germline, CDR1 is MRHNA and CDR2 is SNTAGT. With 5 bases clipped from V and 8 bases from J, the junction kept 5 bases outside the gene matches. The CDR3 nucleotides read TGTGCCAGCAGTTCCGAGACAGGGGGCGGCTACACCTTC. As protein: CASSSETGGGYTF.

The V gene is TRBV6-1, the J gene TRBJ2-2; 10 nucleotides match TRBD1. Germline loops: CDR1 MNHNS, CDR2 SASEGT. This CDR3 spans 15 amino acids. V gave up 8 bases and J gave up 3 bases; unmatched junction bases: 6. CDR3: CASVSGTGDTGELFF. CDR3 sequence (DNA): TGTGCCAGCGTATCCGGGACAGGGGACACCGGGGAGCTGTTTTTT.

A note on this clone: Other DNA sequences in the sample encode the same CDR3. The chain links TRBV7-9 to TRBJ2-7; D is possibly TRBD2 (5 bases). Germline-derived CDR1 and CDR2 are SEHNR and FQNEAQ (reference sequence). Trimming left V 4 bases short and J 7 bases short, with 17 bases between. The length of the CDR3 is 14 residues. This CDR3 is CASSWAQVGGEQYF. CDR3 coding DNA: TGTGCCAGCAGCTGGGCCCAAGTCGGCGGGGAGCAGTACTTC.

The chain combines TRBV5-4 with TRBJ1-1; perhaps TRBD1 as D (5 bases). CDR3 length equals 12 residues. Looked up from germline, CDR1 is SGHNT and CDR2 is YYREEE (reference sequence). Trimming removed 4 bases from V and 3 bases from J, with 7 bases in between. The CDR3 bases are TGTGCCAGCAGCCCGGGGGACACTGAAGCTTTCTTT. It is translated as CASSPGDTEAFF.

The CDR3 loop is CASSLALEDTQYF. CDR3 DNA sequence: TGCGCCAGCAGCTTGGCCTTAGAAGATACGCAGTATTTT. The chain combines TRBV5-1 with TRBJ2-3; D is ambiguous. Per the germline V gene, CDR1 is SGHRS and CDR2 is YFSETQ. V lost 0 bases and J 5 bases, leaving 7 bases between the germline ends. The CDR3 spans 13 residues.

As for this clone: The junction and the germline gene differ at one end; a read error may be behind it. The chain couples TRBV7-9 to TRBJ1-5; 7 bases are a match to TRBD1. The CDR3 loop spans 14 amino acids. CDR1 and CDR2 (germline): SEHNR, FQNEAQ (reference sequence). CDR3 protein: CSSSLGAGGQPQHF. Written as DNA, the CDR3 is TGTTCCAGCAGCTTAGGTGCAGGGGGACAGCCCCAGCATTTT.

This chain connects TRBV5-1 to TRBJ1-6; TRBD1 agrees at 12 bases. This CDR3 spans 15 amino acids. J lost 9 bases, V lost 4 bases, and 5 bases had no gene match. Germline assignment: CDR1 SGHRS and CDR2 YFSETQ. Here the CDR3 reads CASSPGQGAVSPLHF. In DNA, the CDR3 is TGCGCCAGCAGCCCGGGACAGGGGGCGGTTTCACCCCTCCACTTT. Full variable domain (missing parts from reference TRBV5-1 and TRBJ1-6): KAGVTQTPRYLIKTRGQQVTLSCSPISGHRSVSWYQQTPGQGLQFLFEYFSETQRNKGNFPGRFSGRQFSNSRSEMNVSTLELGDSALYLCASSPGQGAVSPLHFGNGTRLTVT.

V and J are TRBV27 and TRBJ1-4, with a tentative D call TRBD1 (5 bases). This CDR3 is 12 amino acids long. V was cut by 3 bases and J by 8 bases, with 7 bases left in between. Germline V gene data show CDR1 as MNHEY and CDR2 as SMNVEV (reference sequence). CDR3 region: CASSLKGEKLFF. DNA for the CDR3: TGTGCCAGCAGTTTGAAGGGGGAAAAACTGTTTTTT.